This is a list of T cell receptor beta chains from one sample in a study of post-analysis software for immune sequencing data. TCRdb passed the PCR reads through MiXCR, listing each CDR3 protein once. The sample shows roughly 600,000 distinct CDR3 sequences, around 40% of them seen only once. Sequencing was done on a sample of blood. The receptors originated from a girl aged 10-17 years with multiple sclerosis. Each CDR3 is given with its conserved first and last residue. D genes are given only for firm matches. Only some rows state a clone size, as once, few, many or a class for expanded clones.

>-|-|TRBV24-1|TRBJ1-5
CATSDGGDQPQHF
TGTGCCACCAGTGATGGGGGCGATCAGCCCCAGCATTTT
>few|TRBD2|TRBV6-6|TRBJ2-3
CASSYKERDSTDTQYF
TGTGCCAGCAGTTACAAGGAGCGGGATAGCACAGATACGCAGTATTTT
>-|-|TRBV12-3/TRBV12-4|TRBJ1-6
CASSQGGNSYNSPLHF
TGTGCCAGCAGTCAAGGGGGGAACTCCTATAATTCACCCCTCCACTTT
>few|-|TRBV5-1|TRBJ2-5
CASGQTGFQETQYF
TGCGCCAGCGGCCAAACAGGCTTCCAAGAGACCCAGTACTTC
>-|-|TRBV6-5|TRBJ2-7
CASRQGGISYEQYF
TGTGCCAGCAGGCAGGGGGGGATCTCCTACGAGCAGTACTTC
>-|TRBD2|TRBV7-9|TRBJ2-1
CASSLGVSGWSHNEQFF
TGTGCCAGCAGCTTAGGAGTTAGCGGGTGGTCCCACAATGAGCAGTTCTTC
>once|-|TRBV10-3|TRBJ1-1
CAISESFRDTEAFF
TGTGCCATCAGTGAGTCGTTTAGGGACACTGAAGCTTTCTTT
>few|TRBD2|TRBV14|TRBJ2-7
CASSRTSVYEQYF
TGTGCCAGCAGCCGGACTAGCGTGTACGAGCAGTACTTC
>-|-|TRBV29-1|TRBJ2-7
CSVGSGIFNYEQYF
TGCAGCGTTGGTTCAGGGATATTCAACTACGAGCAGTACTTC
>-|TRBD1|TRBV5-1|TRBJ1-2
CASSFLTGDSNYGYTF
TGCGCCAGCAGCTTTCTTACAGGGGACTCTAACTATGGCTACACCTTC
>-|-|TRBV4-1|TRBJ2-2
CASSSQHPEALWVAANTGELFF
TGCGCCAGCAGCTCTCAGCATCCGGAAGCCCTTTGGGTAGCGGCGAACACCGGGGAGCTGTTTTTT
>-|TRBD1|TRBV5-1|TRBJ2-5
CASSLWGQGLETQYF
TGCGCCAGCAGCTTGTGGGGACAGGGGTTGGAGACCCAGTACTTC
>few|TRBD1|TRBV12-3/TRBV12-4|TRBJ1-2
CASSLGQGGRGGSDGYTF
TGTGCCAGCAGTTTGGGACAGGGAGGCCGGGGCGGGTCGGATGGCTACACCTTC
>few|-|TRBV6-5|TRBJ2-1
CASSYSFDINEQFF
TGTGCCAGCAGTTACTCGTTCGACATAAACGAGCAGTTCTTC
>few|-|TRBV20-1|TRBJ2-3
CSATGQYTDTQYF
TGCAGTGCTACCGGGCAATACACAGATACGCAGTATTTT
>-|-|TRBV2|TRBJ2-3
CASTEGRHTDTQYF
TGTGCCAGCACGGAGGGCAGGCACACAGATACGCAGTATTTT
>few|-|TRBV12-3/TRBV12-4|TRBJ1-2
CASSFRNGYTF
TGTGCCAGCAGTTTCAGGAATGGCTACACCTTC
>few|-|TRBV12-3/TRBV12-4|TRBJ1-1
CASRHYKLGEHPTEAFF
TGTGCCAGCAGACACTACAAGCTCGGCGAACACCCCACTGAAGCTTTCTTT
>-|TRBD2|TRBV20-1|TRBJ2-3
CSARAGGGATAFTDTQYF
TGCAGTGCTAGGGCGGGGGGAGGCGCCACCGCCTTCACAGATACGCAGTATTTT
>-|-|TRBV5-1|TRBJ2-7
CASINAGTLWMGEQYF
TGCGCCAGCATCAATGCCGGGACACTTTGGATGGGCGAGCAGTACTTC
>-|-|TRBV4-2|TRBJ2-1
CASSQEVGTQYNEQFF
TGTGCCAGCAGCCAAGAGGTAGGGACACAGTACAATGAGCAGTTCTTC
>-|-|TRBV12-3/TRBV12-4|TRBJ1-4
CASSSNKGERLFF
TGTGCCAGCAGTTCTAATAAGGGGGAGAGACTGTTTTTT
>-|TRBD2|TRBV11-2|TRBJ2-7
CASSLVNIAGPYEQYF
TGTGCCAGCAGCTTAGTAAATATAGCGGGACCCTACGAGCAGTACTTC
>once|TRBD1|TRBV11-2|TRBJ1-1
CASSHWDRNTEAFF
TGTGCCAGCAGCCATTGGGACAGAAACACTGAAGCTTTCTTT
>-|-|TRBV7-8|TRBJ1-2
CASSHRIIGTNGYTF
TGTGCCAGCAGTCATAGAATTATTGGGACAAATGGCTACACCTTC
>few|-|TRBV7-9|TRBJ2-5
CASSSPPSLEQYF
TGTGCCAGCAGCTCCCCCCCGAGCTTGGAGCAGTACTTC
>few|TRBD1|TRBV6-6|TRBJ2-7
CASSWGRDSEQYF
TGTGCCAGCAGTTGGGGACGGGACAGCGAGCAGTACTTC
>-|-|TRBV3-1|TRBJ2-7
CASSHAPGHRSYEQYF
TGTGCCAGCAGTCACGCCCCGGGACACCGCTCCTACGAGCAGTACTTC
>few|TRBD2|TRBV7-9|TRBJ2-1
CASSLPRLAGGPNNEQFF
TGTGCCAGCAGCTTACCACGACTAGCGGGAGGGCCGAACAATGAGCAGTTCTTC
>-|TRBD2|TRBV20-1|TRBJ2-3
CSARDGSGGTDTQYF
TGCAGTGCTAGAGATGGTAGCGGGGGCACAGATACGCAGTATTTT
>few|-|TRBV5-1|TRBJ2-1
CASSLGERYEQFF
TGCGCCAGCAGCTTAGGGGAGCGTTATGAGCAGTTCTTC
>once|-|TRBV3-1|TRBJ1-2
CASRQGTSYGYTF
TGTGCCAGCAGACAGGGAACAAGCTATGGCTACACCTTC
>-|TRBD2|TRBV7-8|TRBJ2-7
CASSLEAGLADYEQYF
TGTGCCAGCAGCTTAGAAGCCGGACTAGCGGACTACGAGCAGTACTTC
>few|TRBD2|TRBV6-5|TRBJ2-1
CASSYTAGAYNEQFF
TGTGCCAGCAGTTATACAGCGGGGGCCTACAATGAGCAGTTCTTC
>many|-|TRBV29-1|TRBJ2-5
CSVEKEAKETQYF
TGCAGCGTTGAGAAAGAGGCCAAAGAGACCCAGTACTTC
>-|-|TRBV7-8|TRBJ2-5
CASSLEGGYGQYF
TGTGCCAGCAGCTTAGAGGGGGGCTATGGGCAGTACTTC
>few|-|TRBV7-9|TRBJ1-2
CAGSFGDSSYGYTF
TGTGCCGGCAGCTTTGGTGACAGCAGCTATGGCTACACCTTC
>-|TRBD1|TRBV20-1|TRBJ2-3
CSASPRTGGTDTQYF
TGCAGTGCTAGCCCTCGGACAGGCGGAACAGATACGCAGTATTTT
>-|-|TRBV5-5|TRBJ2-6
CASGLTGSGANVLTF
TGTGCCAGCGGCTTGACAGGCTCTGGGGCCAACGTCCTGACTTTC
>-|-|TRBV9|TRBJ2-3
CASSARAGDTQYF
TGTGCCAGCAGCGCGAGGGCAGGAGATACGCAGTATTTT
>-|-|TRBV12-3/TRBV12-4|TRBJ2-6
CASTKEGGLTGVNVLTF
TGTGCCAGCACTAAAGAAGGGGGGTTAACAGGGGTCAACGTCCTGACTTTC
>-|-|TRBV6-1|TRBJ2-6
CASGMNLRGHSSGANVLTF
TGTGCCAGCGGGATGAATCTTAGGGGCCACAGCTCTGGGGCCAACGTCCTGACTTTC
>once|TRBD1|TRBV12-3/TRBV12-4|TRBJ1-1
CASSVRGGAEAFF
TGTGCCAGCAGTGTCAGGGGGGGGGCTGAAGCTTTCTTT
>few|-|TRBV20-1|TRBJ2-3
CSARDGSAPDTQYF
TGCAGTGCTAGAGATGGGTCGGCCCCAGATACGCAGTATTTT
>-|-|TRBV24-1|TRBJ2-6
CATSPGAGAGANVLTF
TGTGCCACCAGTCCCGGGGCAGGGGCTGGGGCCAACGTCCTGACTTTC
>-|TRBD2|TRBV3-1|TRBJ2-7
CASSKLERGAHNEQYF
TGTGCCAGCAGCAAGCTCGAGCGGGGGGCCCACAATGAGCAGTACTTC